One and the same sample provided the 4 T cell receptor beta chains below, sequenced in a study of cytomegalovirus exposure and HLA in healthy donors (TCRdb year 2017). Libraries came from the immunoSEQ multiplex PCR assay. A mixture of 60 forward primers for TCR Vbeta segments and 13 reverse primers for TCR Jbeta segments was used in the multiplex PCR. As stored in TCRdb, this immuneACCESS dataset retains in-frame rearrangements with V and J assigned. A fraction of the clones does not appear; measured against another copy, unresolved V genes explain less than half of the discrepancy, and the remainder lacks a known reason. The sample's records list about 140,000 clones. Of the sample, approximately 1% is held by the ten largest clones. Input material: PBMCs. Source of these receptors: a male donor in good health and CMV-seronegative.

This chain uses TRBV27 with TRBJ1-2; D might be TRBD1 (6 bases). Germline CDR1 reads MNHEY; CDR2 reads SMNVEV (reference sequence). The CDR3 extends over 16 amino acids. V dropped 6 bases and J dropped 8 bases, with 25 bases sitting between them. For the CDR3, the DNA is TGTGCCAGCAGATTTATAAGCTTGGACAGCGGTCACGGCTACACCTTC. Its translation: CASRFISLDSGHGYTF.

The gene calls are TRBV19 and TRBJ2-1; no reliable D call. V gave up 5 bases and J gave up 0 bases, with 8 bases separating them. The CDR3 covers 14 residues. Germline V lookup: CDR1 LNHDA, CDR2 SQIVND (reference sequence). The CDR3 DNA reads as TGTGCCAGTAGTCTGCTAAGCTCCTACAATGAGCAGTTCTTC. Translated, it gives CASSLLSSYNEQFF.

V usage is TRBV5-6 and J usage is TRBJ2-1, with a weak D call TRBD2 (6 bases). The CDR3 length is 15 residues. CDR1 is SGHDT and CDR2 is YYEEEE in the germline V gene. Trimming took 1 base from V and 3 from J, leaving 11 bases between them. CDR3 protein: CASSLFSSVYNEQFF. The CDR3 coding sequence is TGTGCCAGCAGCTTGTTTTCTAGCGTCTACAATGAGCAGTTCTTC.

This chain uses TRBV10-2 with TRBJ2-5; D might be TRBD2 (6 bases). This CDR3 spans 12 amino acids. Germline V gene sequence: CDR1 WSHSY, CDR2 SAAADI. V was clipped by 10 bases and J by 1 base, with 10 bases between them. Here the CDR3 DNA reads TGCGCCACCTCGGGAGTCCAAGAGACCCAGTACTTC. Residues: CATSGVQETQYF.